This TCR beta chain was profiled in a study of blood T cell repertoires in COVID-19. Study as a whole: Nucleic acid was either cDNA or gDNA, and it came from T cells, B-cell-depleted T cells, or PBMCs.

The V gene's germline CDR1 is DFQATT and CDR2 SNEGSKA (reference sequence). V dropped 3 bases and J dropped 1 base, with 6 bases sitting between them. CDR3 length equals 12 residues. In the original analysis: It was from reference gene primer amplification that nucleated cell counts were estimated. Using immunoSEQ multiplex PCR, the repertoire was profiled, and TCRdb retains in-frame clones only, with some absent. That table furnishes V, J and clone size, whereas the DNA furnished D and trimming. In the table there are around 76,000 clones, roughly 77% of which are singletons. This receptor was obtained from a woman in her 70s with acute or convalescent COVID-19. The chain combines TRBV20-1 with TRBJ1-2, with no clear D. The sequenced sample was peripheral blood. The CDR3 DNA is TGCAGTGCTAGTCTAGATAACTATGGCTACACCTTC. Encoded protein: CSASLDNYGYTF.